The 19 T cell receptor beta chains presented below share a single source sample, sequenced in a study of T cell responses to AZD1222 COVID-19 vaccine. Libraries were prepared by immunoSEQ multiplex PCR; TCRdb keeps only in-frame clonotypes and omits some of them. Here the sample spans fewer than 120,000 clones, about 90% being singletons. The source material was peripheral blood, sampled on day 0 of AZD1222 vaccination. The receptors were sampled from an adult in good health.

This clone has more than one count but fewer than ten. V gene TRBV10-3 combines with J gene TRBJ2-7; 7 bases align to TRBD1. Germline-derived CDR1 and CDR2 are ENHRY and SYGVKD. The CDR3 spans 12 residues. Trimming took 10 bases from V and 1 from J; bases not matched to a gene: 4. CDR3 residues: CATRDRSYEQYF. The CDR3 region has the DNA TGTGCCACTCGGGACAGATCCTACGAGCAGTACTTC.

The J gene is TRBJ2-7, the V gene TRBV3-1 (or the pseudogene TRBV3-2); D may be TRBD1 or TRBD2 (5 bases each). There are 14 residues in the CDR3. Germline CDR1 LGHDT, CDR2 YNNKEL (reference sequence). The V end was cut by 0 bases, the J end by 3 bases, with 9 bases between. The CDR3 region is CASSQEGTFYEQYF. CDR3 in DNA: TGTGCCAGCAGCCAAGAGGGGACGTTCTACGAGCAGTACTTC.

CDR3 nucleotide sequence: TGTGCCAGCAGCTCAACTGACTATCCAGGGACTAATGAAAAACTGTTTTTT. Translating gives CASSSTDYPGTNEKLFF. The chain carries TRBV11-3 and TRBJ1-4, with D possibly TRBD1 on 5 matching bases. Germline V lookup: CDR1 SGHNT, CDR2 YENEEA. The CDR3 is 17 amino acids. The germline V and J ends were trimmed by 4 bases and 2 bases, with 17 bases remaining between them.

There are a few counts of this clone. The chain uses TRBV28 and TRBJ1-4; D is undetermined. V shed 7 bases and J shed 0 bases, with 12 bases lying between them. Germline CDR1 is MDHEN and CDR2 is SYDVKM. This CDR3 is built from 15 residues. CDR3 bases: TGTGCCAGCACCAGAGAGCCCGCAACTAATGAAAAACTGTTTTTT. It is translated as CASTREPATNEKLFF.

The chain couples TRBV7-9 to TRBJ1-5; perhaps TRBD1 as D (6 bases). The CDR3 sequence is 14 residues long. Trimming took off 5 bases at V and 4 bases at J, with 12 bases between the two ends. Germline V gives CDR1 SEHNR, CDR2 FQNEAQ (reference sequence). The CDR3 sequence is CASSPDRTNQPQHF. DNA of the CDR3: TGTGCCAGCAGCCCGGACAGAACAAATCAGCCCCAGCATTTT.

J is TRBJ1-2 and V is TRBV5-4; D gene unclear. V lost 1 base, J lost 8 bases, and 6 bases lay in between. CDR3 length: 11 amino acids. The germline V gene has CDR1 SGHNT and CDR2 YYREEE (reference sequence). DNA of the CDR3: TGTGCCAGCAGCTTGCGGGAAGGCTACACCTTC. Amino acids: CASSLREGYTF. The full variable domain, completed using reference TRBV5-4 and TRBJ1-2, is ETGVTQSPTHLIKTRGQQVTLRCSSQSGHNTVSWYQQALGQGPQFIFQYYREEENGRGNFPPRFSGLQFPNYSSELNVNALELDDSALYLCASSLREGYTFGSGTRLTVV.

The genes are TRBV27 and TRBJ1-5; a possible D gene is TRBD1 (6 bases). Germline values: CDR1 MNHEY, CDR2 SMNVEV (reference sequence). V lost 3 bases and J lost 0, with 9 bases in between. This CDR3 is built from 15 residues. The CDR3 loop reads CASSLMGHSNQPQHF. The DNA of the CDR3 is TGTGCCAGCAGTTTGATGGGACATAGCAATCAGCCCCAGCATTTT.

The V call is TRBV6-5, the J call TRBJ2-3; 9 bases align to TRBD2. V lost 2 bases and J lost 3; bases outside the gene matches: 3. The CDR3 has 15 residues. CDR1 is MNHEY and CDR2 is SVGAGI in the germline V gene. The CDR3 DNA follows: TGTGCCAGCAGTTACCTAGCGGGGAAAACAGATACGCAGTATTTT. This gives the protein CASSYLAGKTDTQYF.

The V call is TRBV21-1, the J call TRBJ1-6. TRBV21-1 corresponds to a pseudogene. The length of the CDR3 is 21 residues. The CDR3 DNA follows: TGTGCCAGCAGCAAAGCGCTAACTGTGGACGGAGGGCGCTCCTATAATTCACCCCTCCACTTT. It specifies CASSKALTVDGGRSYNSPLHF.

V is TRBV15 and J is TRBJ2-2; no clear D gene. This CDR3 is 17 amino acids long. Trimming pared 4 bases from V and 2 bases from J, leaving 17 bases between. Germline-derived CDR1 and CDR2 are LNHNV and YYDKDF (reference sequence). The CDR3 here is CATSTPWGQINTGELFF. CDR3 bases: TGTGCCACCAGCACCCCTTGGGGTCAGATTAACACCGGGGAGCTGTTTTTT.

The chain uses TRBV11-2 and TRBJ2-5, with D perhaps TRBD1 (6 bases). The germline V gene has CDR1 SGHAT and CDR2 FQNNGV. Trimming stripped 3 bases from V and 5 bases from J, with 10 bases between. The CDR3 sequence is 13 residues long. The CDR3 loop reads CASSFPGVETQYF. CDR3 in DNA: TGTGCCAGCAGCTTTCCAGGGGTGGAGACCCAGTACTTC.

The CDR3 is CASSATGLAGDTQYF. In DNA, the CDR3 is TGTGCCAGCAGCGCAACGGGACTAGCCGGGGATACGCAGTATTTT. This chain uses TRBV7-2 with TRBJ2-3; TRBD2 aligns across 9 bases. This CDR3 region has 15 residues. Trimming at V came to 5 bases and at J to 6 bases, leaving 9 bases not matched to a gene. Per the germline V gene, CDR1 is SGHTA and CDR2 is FQGNSA.

DNA for the CDR3: TGTGCCAGCAGCCCATGGAGGGGTCTAACTGGAAACACCATATATTTT. Translation gives CASSPWRGLTGNTIYF. The rearrangement joins TRBV3-1 (or the pseudogene TRBV3-2) to TRBJ1-3; perhaps TRBD1 as D (5 bases). The V gene lost 4 bases and the J gene lost 2 bases, with 15 bases spanning the gap. CDR3 length: 16 amino acids. Germline values: CDR1 LGHDT, CDR2 YNNKEL (reference sequence).

V gene TRBV7-6 combines with J gene TRBJ2-1; possible D gene TRBD1, 6 bases. Trimming took 4 bases from V and 9 from J, leaving 10 bases between them. This CDR3 has 12 residues. Germline CDR1 and CDR2: SGHVS and FNYEAQ. In DNA form, the CDR3 reads TGTGCCAGCAGCTCCCAGGGGAGTGAGCAGTTCTTC. It specifies CASSSQGSEQFF.

The rearrangement joins TRBV5-4 to TRBJ2-5; tentatively, D is TRBD1 (5 bases). Germline V CDR1 and CDR2: SGHNT, YYREEE (reference sequence). V lost 1 base and J lost 1, with 11 bases in between. The CDR3 consists of 15 residues. The CDR3 loop reads CASSLSLDSQETQYF. The CDR3 DNA reads TGTGCCAGCAGCTTGTCGCTTGACAGCCAAGAGACCCAGTACTTC.

In nucleotides, the CDR3 is TGTGCCAGCAGCCAATACAGGGAGGAGACTGAAGCTTTCTTT. This encodes CASSQYREETEAFF. The rearrangement links TRBV14 to TRBJ1-1, with D possibly matching TRBD1 (6 bases). Germline V lookup: CDR1 SGHDN, CDR2 FVKESK. V was clipped by 2 bases and J by 5 bases, with 12 bases between them. The CDR3 totals 14 residues.

The V gene is TRBV2, the J gene TRBJ2-2, with 8 positions matching TRBD2. V shed 0 bases, J shed 4 bases, and the junction held 1 base outside the gene matches. This CDR3 comprises 15 residues. Per germline, CDR1 SNHLY and CDR2 FYNNEI. The CDR3 spells CASSEAGGGTGELFF. CDR3 sequence (DNA): TGTGCCAGCAGTGAAGCCGGGGGGGGCACCGGGGAGCTGTTTTTT.

This chain joins TRBV19 and TRBJ2-3; D may match TRBD1 or TRBD2 (6 bases each). This CDR3 comprises 15 residues. The V gene lost 5 bases and the J gene lost 10 bases, with 22 bases spanning the gap. Germline V gives CDR1 LNHDA, CDR2 SQIVND (reference sequence). The CDR3 DNA reads TGTGCCAGTAGTCGTGAACGGAGGGGGGCTCATCCGCAGTATTTT. It yields the protein CASSRERRGAHPQYF.

The CDR3 nucleotides are TGTGCCATCAGGACAGGGAACACTGAAGCTTTCTTT. It specifies CAIRTGNTEAFF. The chain has TRBV10-3 and TRBJ1-1; possibly TRBD1 for D (6 bases). The CDR3 consists of 12 residues. The V end lost 6 bases, the J end lost 1 base, and 6 bases lay between the germline ends. The V gene's germline CDR1 is ENHRY and CDR2 SYGVKD.